This T cell receptor beta chain was identified in a study of shared T cell receptors in the human thymus. Using immunoSEQ multiplex PCR, the repertoire was profiled, and TCRdb retains in-frame clones only, with some absent. The data show about 380,000 clones, more than 85% seen once. Sequencing was performed on thymocytes. This receptor was obtained from a human donor.

CDR3 DNA: TGTGCCAGCAGCTTAAGGTGGACAGGGAGGACGATTATCTCCGAGCAGTACTTC. Translated, it gives CASSLRWTGRTIISEQYF. The J gene is TRBJ2-7, the V gene TRBV7-2; TRBD1 matches 8 bases. Losses at the gene ends were 2 bases for V and 6 bases for J; bases not matched to a gene: 18. Germline lookup yields CDR1 SGHTA and CDR2 FQGNSA. This CDR3 comprises 18 residues.